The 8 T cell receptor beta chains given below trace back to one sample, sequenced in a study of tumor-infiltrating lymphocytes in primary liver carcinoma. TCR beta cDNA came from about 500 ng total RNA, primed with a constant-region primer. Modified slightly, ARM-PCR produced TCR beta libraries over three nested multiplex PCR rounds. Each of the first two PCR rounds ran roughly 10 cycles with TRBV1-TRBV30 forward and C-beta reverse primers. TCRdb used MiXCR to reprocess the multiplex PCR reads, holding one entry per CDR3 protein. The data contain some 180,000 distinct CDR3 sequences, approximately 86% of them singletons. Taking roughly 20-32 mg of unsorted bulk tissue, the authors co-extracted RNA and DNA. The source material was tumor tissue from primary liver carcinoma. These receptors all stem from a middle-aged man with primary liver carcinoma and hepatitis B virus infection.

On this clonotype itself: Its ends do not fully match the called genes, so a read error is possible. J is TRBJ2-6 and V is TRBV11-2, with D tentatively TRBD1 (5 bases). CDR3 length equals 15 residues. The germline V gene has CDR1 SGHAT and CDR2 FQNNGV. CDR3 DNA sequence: TGTACCAGCATCTTGGACACGGCTGGGGCCAACGTCCTGACTTTC. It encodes CTSILDTAGANVLTF.

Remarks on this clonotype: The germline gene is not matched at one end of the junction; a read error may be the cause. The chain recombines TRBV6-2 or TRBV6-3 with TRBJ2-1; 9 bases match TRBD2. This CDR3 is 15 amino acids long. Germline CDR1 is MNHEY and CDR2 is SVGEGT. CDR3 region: CASGKYSGSYNVQFF. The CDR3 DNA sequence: TGTGCCAGCGGTAAATATAGCGGGAGCTACAATGTGCAGTTCTTC.

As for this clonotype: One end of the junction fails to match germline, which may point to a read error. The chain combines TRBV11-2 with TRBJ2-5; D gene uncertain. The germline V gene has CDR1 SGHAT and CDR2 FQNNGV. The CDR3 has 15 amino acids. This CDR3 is CVSSLTPHEGETQYF. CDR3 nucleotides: TGTGTCAGCAGCTTAACCCCTCATGAAGGGGAGACCCAGTACTTC. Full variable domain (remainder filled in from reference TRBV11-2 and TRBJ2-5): EAGVAQSPRYKIIEKRQSVAFWCNPISGHATLYWYQQILGQGPKLLIQFQNNGVVDDSQLPKDRFSAERLKGVDSTLKIQPAKLEDSAVYLCVSSLTPHEGETQYFGPGTRLLVL.

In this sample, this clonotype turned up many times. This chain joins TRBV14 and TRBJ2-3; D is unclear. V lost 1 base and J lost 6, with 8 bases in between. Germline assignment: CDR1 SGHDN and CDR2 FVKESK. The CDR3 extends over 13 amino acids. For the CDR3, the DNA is TGTGCCAGCAGCCAAGGTCCGGTGGATACGCAGTATTTT. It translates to CASSQGPVDTQYF.

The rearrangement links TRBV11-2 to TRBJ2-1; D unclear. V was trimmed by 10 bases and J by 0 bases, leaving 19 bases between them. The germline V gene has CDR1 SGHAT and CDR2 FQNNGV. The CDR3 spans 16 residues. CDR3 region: CATNQLRRSSYNEQFF. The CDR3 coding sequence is TGTGCCACCAACCAGCTTCGGCGGAGCTCCTACAATGAGCAGTTCTTC.

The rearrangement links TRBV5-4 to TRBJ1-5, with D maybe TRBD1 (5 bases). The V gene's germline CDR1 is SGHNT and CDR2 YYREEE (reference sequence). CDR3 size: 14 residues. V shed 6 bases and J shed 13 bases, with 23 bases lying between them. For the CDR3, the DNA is TGTGCCAGCACTTTATCCGGGGCCAATCAACCGCAGCATTTT. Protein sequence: CASTLSGANQPQHF.

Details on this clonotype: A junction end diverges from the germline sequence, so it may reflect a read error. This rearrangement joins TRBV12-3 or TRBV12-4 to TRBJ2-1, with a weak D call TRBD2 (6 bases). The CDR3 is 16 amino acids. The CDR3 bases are TGTACCAGCGCTCGAAGGGGCGGGGATTTACTTAGTGAGCAGTTCTTC. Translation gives CTSARRGGDLLSEQFF.

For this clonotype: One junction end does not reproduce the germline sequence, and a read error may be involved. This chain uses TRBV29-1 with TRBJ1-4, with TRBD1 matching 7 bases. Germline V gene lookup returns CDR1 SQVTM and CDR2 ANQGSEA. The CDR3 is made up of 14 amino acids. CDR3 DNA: TGCAGCGCCCAAAGAGGGGGCCTGAATGAAAAACTGTTATTT. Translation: CSAQRGGLNEKLLF.